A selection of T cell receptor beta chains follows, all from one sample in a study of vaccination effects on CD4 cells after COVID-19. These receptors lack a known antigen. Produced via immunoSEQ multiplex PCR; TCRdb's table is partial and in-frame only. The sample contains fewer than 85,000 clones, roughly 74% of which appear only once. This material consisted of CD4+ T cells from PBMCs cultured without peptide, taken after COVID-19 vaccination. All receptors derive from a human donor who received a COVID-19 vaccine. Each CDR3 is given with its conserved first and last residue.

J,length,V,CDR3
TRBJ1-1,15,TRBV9,CASSPRQGGDTEAFF
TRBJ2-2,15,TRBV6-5,CASRWTAQNTGELFF
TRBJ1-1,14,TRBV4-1,CASSQGLGGTEAFF
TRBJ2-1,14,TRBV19,CASSRGASYNEQFF
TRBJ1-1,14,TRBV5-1,CASSPLGMNTEAFF
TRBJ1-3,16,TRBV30,CAWSVPLLSSGNTIYF
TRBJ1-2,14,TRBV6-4,CASSDVWKGGGYTF
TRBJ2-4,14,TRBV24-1,CATRDRLGKNIQYF
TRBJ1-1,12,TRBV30,CAWSVFSPEAFF
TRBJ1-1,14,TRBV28,CASSLRGAVDEAFF
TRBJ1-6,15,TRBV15,CATIRASSYNSPLHF
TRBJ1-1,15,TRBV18,CASSSGSGVNTEAFF
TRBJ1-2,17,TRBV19,CASTTQGTPGQGTGYTF
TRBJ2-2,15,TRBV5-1,CASSLGGGGTGELFF
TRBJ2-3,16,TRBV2,CASNGKAGGYTDTQYF
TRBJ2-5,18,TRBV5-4,CASSWGSGTGGAGWTQYF
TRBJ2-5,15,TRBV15,CATSRDAGAQETQYF
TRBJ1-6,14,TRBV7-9,CASSLEGTNSPLHF
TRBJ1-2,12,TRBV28,CASSSGQYGYTF
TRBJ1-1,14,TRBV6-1,CASSEQGKGSEAFF
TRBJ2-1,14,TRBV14,CASRGGLLYNEQFF
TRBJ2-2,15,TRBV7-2,CASSYKTSNTGELFF
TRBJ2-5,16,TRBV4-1,CASSQVSPRIQETQYF
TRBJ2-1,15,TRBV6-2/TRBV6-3,CASSYGGQGYNEQFF
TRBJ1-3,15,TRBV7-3,CASWMGQDVTNTIYF
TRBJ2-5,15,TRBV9,CASSVQVGSAETQYF
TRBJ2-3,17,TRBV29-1,CSVVLRRDRGGADTQYF
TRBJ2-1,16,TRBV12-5,CASGLAGTGNYNEQFF
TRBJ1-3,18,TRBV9,CASSVDMMVRDRGNTIYF
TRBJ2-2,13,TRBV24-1,CATSDGDAGELFF